This record looks at one TCR beta chain sequence and its context. What it binds is unknown. This entry belongs to a study of blood T cells in healthy people across ages. The study, taken as a whole, reports: Observed TCR beta diversity per million T cells went down as age went up. This fall followed a roughly linear course with age.

The second PCR ran about 6 to 11 cycles with a sample-barcoded 5' primer and J-beta primers. Each TCR beta cDNA got a 12-nucleotide random molecular identifier. TCRdb itself ran the 5' RACE reads through MiXCR, one entry per CDR3 protein. The sample lists about 830,000 distinct CDR3 sequences; more than 45% were seen once. V dropped 6 bases and J dropped 5 bases, with 17 bases sitting between them. Germline CDR1 reads DFQATT; CDR2 reads SNEGSKA (reference sequence). This CDR3 spans 14 amino acids. The chain has TRBV20-1 and TRBJ2-1; tentative D call: TRBD1 (6 bases). The sequenced sample consisted of blood. This receptor was taken from a man under 40 in good health. CDR3 nucleotides: TGCAGTGCCCCGGACAGTAACACAGACAATGAGCAGTTCTTC. As protein: CSAPDSNTDNEQFF.